This T cell receptor (beta chain) comes out of a study of T cells in Graves' hyperthyroidism and ophthalmopathy. Study-wide results and caveats: Most thyroid clonotypes expanded above 0.001 were also detected in blood.

Ophthalmopathy patients showed a Clinical Activity Score of at least 3, NOSPECS grade of at least 4 and duration under 3 months. Any patient presenting with uncontrolled infection, other autoimmune disease, pregnancy or lactation was left out. Fresh peripheral blood, approximately 10 ml, yielded the PBMCs. TCR beta CDR3 sequences were amplified from RNA transcripts. HTBI primers were employed in a first-round RT-PCR of the TCR CDR3. TCRdb fed the multiplex PCR reads into MiXCR, producing one record per CDR3 protein. This table has approximately 600,000 distinct CDR3 sequences, more than 20% appearing once. As concerns this clonotype: The antigen is not known.

V shed 7 bases, J shed 5 bases, and the junction held 8 bases outside the gene matches. Germline V CDR1 and CDR2: LNHDA, SQIVND (reference sequence). The CDR3 covers 14 residues. The chain combines TRBV19 with TRBJ2-5; 9 bases agree with TRBD2. The receptor's source is a man younger than 40 with Graves' ophthalmopathy. The sample comprised blood. In nucleotides, the CDR3 is TGTGCCAGTATGAGTAGCGGGAGTACCGAGACCCAGTACTTC. It specifies CASMSSGSTETQYF.